The rows below give T cell receptor beta chains drawn from one sample of a study of identical twins. Via MiXCR, TCRdb re-called the 5' RACE reads, giving one row per CDR3 protein. The sample contains 430,000 or so distinct CDR3 sequences, 20% to 30% of which appear only once. These same records also appear under a second study, on T cells expressing NK-cell markers.

Material: CD4+ T cells sorted from blood. The receptors were gathered from a woman younger than 30 in good health. CDR3s include the opening cysteine and the closing phenylalanine or tryptophan. Fields, in order: V gene, J gene, clone size, D gene, CDR3 protein, CDR3 DNA. A D gene is named only where the DNA matches it firmly. Some rows mark clone size as missing; the rest say once, few, many or name a class of expanded clone.

TRBV7-9	TRBJ1-4	few	NA	CASSRGGSTNEKLFF	TGTGCCAGCAGCAGGGGCGGGAGTACTAATGAAAAACTGTTTTTT
TRBV10-3	TRBJ2-2	few	NA	CAISWKPDGNTGELFF	TGTGCCATCAGCTGGAAACCGGACGGGAACACCGGGGAGCTGTTTTTT
TRBV6-5	TRBJ2-1	NA	TRBD1	CASSSGGAYNEQFF	TGTGCCAGCAGTTCAGGGGGCGCGTACAATGAGCAGTTCTTC
TRBV12-3/TRBV12-4	TRBJ2-3	few	TRBD2	CASRRGTSSSRGTQYF	TGTGCCAGCCGTAGGGGGACTAGCAGTTCACGAGGGACGCAGTATTTT
TRBV5-1	TRBJ2-1	few	NA	CASKMAGINEQFF	TGCGCCAGCAAGATGGCGGGGATAAATGAGCAGTTCTTC
TRBV18	TRBJ1-6	NA	NA	CASSPTWDILVGNSPLHF	TGTGCCAGCTCACCAACCTGGGACATCCTAGTAGGGAATTCACCCCTCCACTTT
TRBV5-5	TRBJ1-2	NA	NA	CASSLAVGPSYGYTF	TGTGCCAGCAGCTTGGCCGTCGGACCGAGCTATGGCTACACCTTC
TRBV6-5	TRBJ2-3	NA	NA	CASSYSFGVSTDTQYF	TGTGCCAGCAGTTACTCTTTCGGTGTGAGCACAGATACGCAGTATTTT
TRBV7-8	TRBJ2-2	NA	NA	CASSQGLHTGELFF	TGTGCCAGCAGCCAGGGGCTGCACACCGGGGAGCTGTTTTTT
TRBV18	TRBJ2-3	few	NA	CASSSSRPGGTDTQYF	TGTGCCAGCTCATCTTCCCGACCAGGGGGCACAGATACGCAGTATTTT